This paragraph reports one T cell receptor beta chain. This specimen comes from a study of blood T cell repertoires in COVID-19. Study-wide context: Collection of acute and convalescent COVID-19 samples took place in the United States, Italy and Spain. The analysed material was cDNA or gDNA that came from T cells, B-cell-depleted T cells, or PBMCs.

Per the original data handling: The authors estimated nucleated cell counts from reference gene primer amplification. The assay was immunoSEQ multiplex PCR, and TCRdb's table has in-frame clones only and misses some. Clone size and the V and J calls come from that table; the DNA yielded D and trimming. Of over 120,000 clones in the sample, approximately 87% were seen once. The CDR3 has 13 residues. The V gene lost 4 bases and the J gene lost 7 bases, with 13 bases spanning the gap. CDR1 and CDR2 (germline): MNHEY, SVGEGT. Sequenced input: peripheral blood. The chain recombines TRBV6-2 or TRBV6-3 with TRBJ1-2; possible D gene TRBD1, 5 bases. This TCR came from a woman aged 45-59 years with active or convalescent COVID-19. CDR3 bases: TGTGCCAGCAGTTCCCAGGGAAGAGGTGGCTACACCTTC. This gives the protein CASSSQGRGGYTF.